The text below deals with one TCR beta chain. At one end, the junction sequence differs from germline, possibly due to a read error. The data are from a study of tumor and adjacent non-tumor tissue in lung cancer. Germline CDR1 and CDR2: DFQATT and SNEGSKA (reference sequence). The CDR3 spans 11 residues. The template was RNA from unsorted bulk tissue. The library came from three nested PCR rounds adapted from ARM-PCR protocols. TCRdb analysed the multiplex PCR reads with MiXCR anew, one entry per CDR3 protein. The sample consists of around 210,000 distinct CDR3 sequences, 70% to 75% of them appearing once.

Sequences were obtained from lung tumor tissue. The rearrangement uses TRBV20-1 and TRBJ2-3, with D hard to call. The TCR comes from a man aged 55 to 70 with non-small cell lung cancer. The CDR3 is CNARFTDTQYF. The CDR3, as DNA: TGCAATGCTCGATTTACAGATACGCAGTATTTT.